This T cell receptor (beta chain) was sequenced during a study of blood T cell repertoires in COVID-19. Across the study: There were acute and convalescent COVID-19 samples, and they came from the United States, Italy and Spain.

V lost 4 bases, J lost 0 bases, and 10 bases lay in between. The CDR3 runs to 14 residues. The germline V gene encodes CDR1 SGHAT and CDR2 FQDESV (reference sequence). TCRdb's copy holds only in-frame clones and misses some; the assay was immunoSEQ multiplex PCR. The sample gives some 250,000 clones, around 89% of which show up once; 8.8% is in the top ten. Participants, about 18 to 90 years old, spanned around 25 US areas. Clinical history reported by participants formed the basis on which cohorts were assigned. The V and J genes are TRBV11-1 and TRBJ2-7, with D perhaps TRBD2 (5 bases). Sequencing was carried out using PBMCs or T cells enriched from blood (not recorded which). The origin of this receptor is a man aged 35 to 55 who had recovered from COVID-19. CDR3 bases: TGTGCCAGCAGCTCGGACTTAGACTCCTACGAGCAGTACTTC. This translates into CASSSDLDSYEQYF.